A selection of T cell receptor beta chains follows, all from one sample in a study of Ad26.COV2.S vaccination and SARS-CoV-2 variants. Sequencing was performed with immunoSEQ multiplex PCR; in TCRdb, only in-frame clones are kept and a portion is missing. Here the sample spans 300,000 to 350,000 clones, roughly nine tenths being singletons. The sequencing here drew on peripheral blood, taken in a trial of Ad26.COV2.S vaccine versus placebo. The receptors were gathered from a person aged 18-65 years who received the Ad26.COV2.S COVID-19 vaccine or a placebo. CDR3s include the opening cysteine and the closing phenylalanine or tryptophan. The D gene is left open where the match is weak. A clone size is listed for some rows: how often the clone was seen (once, few, many), or a class if it is expanded.

J gene | D gene | V gene | clone size | CDR3 DNA | CDR3 protein
TRBJ1-1 | NA | TRBV2 | NA | TGTGCCAGCAGCCTCGACGGGGGAGTTATGGGGACTGAAGCTTTCTTT | CASSLDGGVMGTEAFF
TRBJ2-1 | NA | TRBV6-5 | NA | TGTGCCAGCAACCGACTCGCCTCCAATGAGCAGTTCTTC | CASNRLASNEQFF
TRBJ2-6 | TRBD1 | TRBV5-8 | once | TGTGCCAGCAGCTTAACAGGGGTGGCGCCTGGGGCCAACGTCCTGACTTTC | CASSLTGVAPGANVLTF
TRBJ2-3 | TRBD1 | TRBV3-1/TRBV3-2 | NA | TGTGCCAGCAGCCTTGCCTCTGTGAGTCAGGGGGTTAGGACAGATACGCAGTATTTT | CASSLASVSQGVRTDTQYF
TRBJ2-3 | TRBD2 | TRBV15 | NA | TGTGCCACTATTAGGGGCGGGGGGCTCACAGATACGCAGTATTTT | CATIRGGGLTDTQYF
TRBJ2-7 | NA | TRBV6-2/TRBV6-3 | NA | TGTGCCAGCAGTTACTATCTGGACAGTAACTACGAGCAGTACTTC | CASSYYLDSNYEQYF
TRBJ2-7 | NA | TRBV19 | NA | TGTGCCAGTAGGGACAGCGCCGAGACCTACGAGCAGTACTTC | CASRDSAETYEQYF
TRBJ2-1 | NA | TRBV30 | NA | TGTGCCTGGGGCCTTGTCGATGAGCAGTTCTTC | CAWGLVDEQFF
TRBJ2-7 | TRBD1 | TRBV6-5 | NA | TGTGCCAGCAGTTGGGCTCGGGACAGGGGCTACGAGCAGTACTTC | CASSWARDRGYEQYF
TRBJ2-6 | TRBD1 | TRBV28 | NA | TGTGCCACTACGACAGGGGCAGCTGGGGCCAACGTCCTGACTTTC | CATTTGAAGANVLTF
TRBJ2-2 | NA | TRBV6-4 | NA | TGTGCCAGCAGTCCCCAGAACGTCGGGGAGCTGTTTTTT | CASSPQNVGELFF
TRBJ2-7 | TRBD1 | TRBV5-1 | NA | TGCGCCAGCAGCTTGCTCCAGGGGGACTCCTACGAGCAGTACTTC | CASSLLQGDSYEQYF
TRBJ2-5 | NA | TRBV12-3/TRBV12-4 | NA | TGTGCCAGCAGTTTATCTACAGAGTCGTCCCAGTACTTC | CASSLSTESSQYF
TRBJ2-3 | TRBD2 | TRBV15 | NA | TGTGCCACCAGCAGACGCGGGCCACAGTTAGCGGGGGGGCTGGATACGCAGTATTTT | CATSRRGPQLAGGLDTQYF
TRBJ2-6 | TRBD1 | TRBV4-3 | NA | TGCGCCAGCAGCCAAGGGGCAGGGGGCGTAGGTTCTGGGGCCAACGTCCTGACTTTC | CASSQGAGGVGSGANVLTF
TRBJ1-6 | NA | TRBV7-3 | once | TGTGCCAGCAGCTTCCAGGGGCACAACTCACCCCTCCACTTT | CASSFQGHNSPLHF
TRBJ1-1 | TRBD1 | TRBV12-3/TRBV12-4 | NA | TGTGCCAGCAGAGGACAGGGAAACACTGAAGCTTTCTTT | CASRGQGNTEAFF
TRBJ2-2 | TRBD2 | TRBV27 | NA | TGTGCCAGCAGGCTACTAGCGGGAGGGTTCGGGGAGCTGTTTTTT | CASRLLAGGFGELFF
TRBJ1-6 | NA | TRBV5-1 | NA | TGCGCCAGCAGCCAACAAGTACAGGGAACCGATTCACCCCTCCACTTT | CASSQQVQGTDSPLHF
TRBJ1-2 | NA | TRBV21-1 | NA | TGTGCCAGCAGCAAGGCCCTACTTTCCGCCTATATCGTAGACAGGGGGCTTGGCTACACCTTC | CASSKALLSAYIVDRGLGYTF
TRBJ1-1 | NA | TRBV10-3 | NA | TGTGCCACCGCGAGTCCCGGGACGAGGAACACTGAAGCTTTCTTT | CATASPGTRNTEAFF
TRBJ1-1 | TRBD1 | TRBV5-1 | NA | TGCGCCAGCAGCTTCGGGTGGACAGGGAACACTGAAGCTTTCTTT | CASSFGWTGNTEAFF
TRBJ1-1 | NA | TRBV5-1 | NA | TGCGCCAGCAGCTTGGCAGGGCGCACTGAAGCTTTCTTT | CASSLAGRTEAFF
TRBJ1-5 | TRBD1 | TRBV6-2/TRBV6-3 | NA | TGTGCCAGCAGTTACCCTACAGGGGGCGAGCAGCCCCAGCATTTT | CASSYPTGGEQPQHF
TRBJ2-1 | NA | TRBV18 | once | TGTGCCAGCTCACCGAGTTCCCCCAGCTCCTACAATGAGCAGTTCTTC | CASSPSSPSSYNEQFF
TRBJ1-1 | NA | TRBV4-3 | NA | TGCGCCAGCAGCCAAGAACCGGGTCCAGGAGCTTTCTTT | CASSQEPGPGAFF
TRBJ2-6 | TRBD1 | TRBV11-2 | NA | TGTGCCAGCGGGGGACAGGGCCTCTCTGGGGCCAACGTCCTGACTTTC | CASGGQGLSGANVLTF
TRBJ1-2 | NA | TRBV7-2 | NA | TGTGCCAGCAGCTCCGGGGTAGGGGGGGCCTCTGGCTACACCTTC | CASSSGVGGASGYTF
TRBJ1-6 | NA | TRBV6-5 | NA | TGTGCCAGCAGTTGGGAAACTGGGTGGAATTCACCCCTCCACTTT | CASSWETGWNSPLHF
TRBJ2-7 | TRBD1 | TRBV14 | NA | TGTGCCAGCAGCCTGACAGGGGTTTTCTACGAGCAGTACTTC | CASSLTGVFYEQYF
TRBJ1-4 | NA | TRBV18 | NA | TGTGCCAGCTCACAAAATTTTGCGGGGCCGGTAACTAATGAAAAACTGTTTTTT | CASSQNFAGPVTNEKLFF
TRBJ1-2 | TRBD1 | TRBV7-2 | NA | TGTGCCAGCAGCTTAGAGGGACAGTACTATGGCTACACCTTC | CASSLEGQYYGYTF
TRBJ2-7 | TRBD1 | TRBV5-1 | once | TGCGCCAGCAGATCGACAGGGATGGCCTACGAGCAGTACTTC | CASRSTGMAYEQYF
TRBJ1-4 | NA | TRBV4-1 | NA | TGCGCCAGCAGCCCTCAGGGCGTAACTAATGAAAAACTGTTTTTT | CASSPQGVTNEKLFF
TRBJ2-7 | NA | TRBV28 | NA | TGTGCCAGCAGCTCAACCTTCTACGAGCAGTACTTC | CASSSTFYEQYF
TRBJ2-1 | NA | TRBV7-3 | NA | TGTGCCAGCAGCCGTAGCGGCGCCTACAATGAGCAGTTCTTC | CASSRSGAYNEQFF
TRBJ2-3 | TRBD1 | TRBV24-1 | once | TGTGCCACCAGTGGGGGACAGGGGGCCTATACGCAGTATTTT | CATSGGQGAYTQYF
TRBJ1-5 | NA | TRBV3-1/TRBV3-2 | NA | TGTGCCAGCAGCCATTCAATGGGGCAGGGGAAAAATCAGCCCCAGCATTTT | CASSHSMGQGKNQPQHF
TRBJ2-3 | TRBD2 | TRBV6-2/TRBV6-3 | NA | TGTGCCAGCAGTGGGCTAGCGGGGCCCTCGGGCACAGATACGCAGTATTTT | CASSGLAGPSGTDTQYF
TRBJ2-7 | TRBD1 | TRBV4-2 | NA | TGTGCCAGCAGCCGACCGACAGGGGGGTCCTACGAGCAGTACTTC | CASSRPTGGSYEQYF
TRBJ1-6 | NA | TRBV15 | few | TGTGCCACCAGCAGAGCAGGGCCTAATTCACCCCTCCACTTT | CATSRAGPNSPLHF
TRBJ2-7 | TRBD2 | TRBV29-1 | NA | TGCAGCGCCGGACTAGCGGGTCCCTACGAGCAGTACTTC | CSAGLAGPYEQYF
TRBJ1-5 | NA | TRBV2 | NA | TGTGCCAGCAGTGAACTAGGCAATCAGCCCCAGCATTTT | CASSELGNQPQHF
TRBJ1-1 | NA | TRBV9 | NA | TGTGCCAGCAGCGTTCAACAGGGAATCGGCACTGAAGCTTTCTTT | CASSVQQGIGTEAFF
TRBJ2-7 | NA | TRBV7-9 | NA | TGTGCCAGCAGCCCCCGGCGTTACGAGCAGTACTTC | CASSPRRYEQYF
TRBJ2-5 | TRBD1 | TRBV7-3 | NA | TGTGCCAGCAGCGGATCAGGGGGCACTGAGACCCAGTACTTC | CASSGSGGTETQYF
TRBJ1-5 | NA | TRBV2 | once | TGTGCCAGCATGCAGGGCTTTTCGGGCAATCAGCCCCAGCATTTT | CASMQGFSGNQPQHF
TRBJ2-7 | NA | TRBV11-2 | NA | TGTGCCAGCAGCGAGAACACCCCTTACGAGCAGTACTTC | CASSENTPYEQYF
TRBJ1-5 | NA | TRBV27 | NA | TGTGCGAGTCGGGAGGACAATAGCAATCAGCCCCAGCATTTT | CASREDNSNQPQHF
TRBJ1-2 | NA | TRBV19 | once | TGTGCCAGTAGTATAACCGGACAGCGAGGCTATGGCTACACCTTC | CASSITGQRGYGYTF
TRBJ2-7 | TRBD2 | TRBV27 | NA | TGTGCCAGCAGTTCCGGGACTACCCCTTTAGAGCAGTACTTC | CASSSGTTPLEQYF
TRBJ2-2 | NA | TRBV24-1 | NA | TGTGCCACCGGTTTAGGGGGGGTAGACACCGGGGAGCTGTTTTTT | CATGLGGVDTGELFF
TRBJ2-2 | NA | TRBV30 | few | TGTGCCTGGAGGGCCCATTACACCGGGGAGCTGTTTTTT | CAWRAHYTGELFF
TRBJ2-7 | NA | TRBV30 | few | TGTGCCTGGAGTCCACTTAGAGGTAGGGGAACCTACGAGCAGTACTTC | CAWSPLRGRGTYEQYF
TRBJ1-1 | NA | TRBV7-2 | NA | TGTGCCAGCAGCTTAGTAGCGCTAAACACTGAAGCTTTCTTT | CASSLVALNTEAFF
TRBJ1-1 | NA | TRBV7-8 | few | TGTGCCAGCAGCCTTCCAGGACAGAACACTGAAGCTTTCTTT | CASSLPGQNTEAFF
TRBJ1-3 | NA | TRBV7-9 | NA | TGTGCCAGCAGCCTACCCGTTGGAAACACCATATATTTT | CASSLPVGNTIYF
TRBJ2-3 | TRBD2 | TRBV5-1 | NA | TGCGCCAGCAGCCCGCCCGTGGGAGGGCGGGCAGATACGCAGTATTTT | CASSPPVGGRADTQYF
TRBJ1-5 | NA | TRBV12-3/TRBV12-4 | NA | TGTGCCAGCAGTTCAGGGAATCAGCCCCAGCATTTT | CASSSGNQPQHF
TRBJ1-6 | TRBD1 | TRBV28 | NA | TGTGCCAGCAGTCCCTCTAGGGGGCTGGGTTCACCCCTCCACTTT | CASSPSRGLGSPLHF